Listed below are T cell receptor beta chains from one sample, sequenced in a study of a mutant IDH1 vaccine in newly diagnosed glioma. No antigen has been identified for these receptors. Assay: immunoSEQ multiplex PCR; the TCRdb copy retains only in-frame clones and omits some. The sample records fewer than 65,000 clones, around 80% being singletons. Sequencing was performed on PBMCs, taken from a glioma patient whose treatment included an IDH1 peptide vaccine. The receptors come from a man aged 50 or older with glioma. The CDR3 runs from the conserved cysteine through the conserved F or W. The size entry is marked missing in some rows and otherwise reads once, few, many or a size class.

clone_size: .; v_call: TRBV6-5; cdr3_aa: CASSYRTGNSGNTIYF
clone_size: few; v_call: TRBV19; cdr3_aa: CASQSRTNEKLFF
clone_size: once; v_call: TRBV2; cdr3_aa: CASTLEPRAQYF
clone_size: once; v_call: TRBV19; cdr3_aa: CASTAGTRGYNEQFF
clone_size: .; v_call: TRBV19; cdr3_aa: CASSERGRNTEAFF
clone_size: .; v_call: TRBV6-1; cdr3_aa: CASNRSGSPLHF
clone_size: .; v_call: TRBV5-1; cdr3_aa: CASSPGWVTSDEQYF
clone_size: .; v_call: TRBV5-4; cdr3_aa: CASSSGADPSTDTQYF
clone_size: .; v_call: TRBV27; cdr3_aa: CASRLSGGYSRQYF
clone_size: .; v_call: TRBV6-6; cdr3_aa: CASSYGLAGDEQFF
clone_size: once; v_call: TRBV29-1; cdr3_aa: CSVDTQYF
clone_size: .; v_call: TRBV6-1; cdr3_aa: CASSEGQPFNYGYTF
clone_size: .; v_call: TRBV7-2; cdr3_aa: CASSSQFGYGYTF
clone_size: .; v_call: TRBV7-6; cdr3_aa: CASSLDEGNYGYTF
clone_size: .; v_call: TRBV2; cdr3_aa: CASTQRDKENIQYF
clone_size: .; v_call: TRBV2; cdr3_aa: CATALAGVGGELFF
clone_size: .; v_call: TRBV7-2; cdr3_aa: CASSLGGRSNQPQHF
clone_size: .; v_call: TRBV7-3; cdr3_aa: CASSLNPRDGYTF
clone_size: .; v_call: TRBV28; cdr3_aa: CASSPGGHSNQPQHF
clone_size: .; v_call: TRBV19; cdr3_aa: CASNDPGQVYGYTF
clone_size: once; v_call: TRBV5-6; cdr3_aa: CASRREGGPNVLTF
clone_size: .; v_call: TRBV2; cdr3_aa: CASRGQGGTDTQYF
clone_size: .; v_call: TRBV13; cdr3_aa: CASSLGLRSLYEQYF
clone_size: .; v_call: TRBV9; cdr3_aa: CASSGKPDRGRFGYTF
clone_size: .; v_call: TRBV7-2; cdr3_aa: CASSLAVSGNTIYF
clone_size: .; v_call: TRBV4-1; cdr3_aa: CASSRDRGLNTEAFF
clone_size: .; v_call: TRBV19; cdr3_aa: CASTLGGVNTEAFF
clone_size: once; v_call: TRBV9; cdr3_aa: CASSVWGLNYGYTF
clone_size: once; v_call: TRBV7-7; cdr3_aa: CASSLRAGEVYEQYF
clone_size: .; v_call: TRBV4-3; cdr3_aa: CASSQDVLNYGYTF